These T cell receptor beta chains were read from a single sample in a study of cytomegalovirus exposure and HLA in healthy donors. TCRdb's table, derived via immunoSEQ multiplex PCR, lists solely in-frame clones and lacks some. This sample carries some 170,000 clones, around four fifths of them seen once, and the ten largest clones take 1.3%. Sequencing was carried out using PBMCs. These receptors came from a woman between 45 and 60 years old in good health and CMV-seronegative. Each CDR3 is given with its conserved first and last residue. The D gene is left open where the match is weak. Some rows mark clone size as missing; the rest say once, few, many or name a class of expanded clone.

v_gene: TRBV9
abundance: few
j_gene: TRBJ1-4
d_gene: .
CDR3nt: TGTGCCAGCAGCCCCGTCGCGGCCCCCTACGGTGAAAAACTGTTTTTT
CDR3aa: CASSPVAAPYGEKLFF

v_gene: TRBV4-1
abundance: .
j_gene: TRBJ2-1
d_gene: TRBD2
CDR3nt: TGCGCCAGCAGCCTAAGGCGGGGGGACTACAACAATGAGCAGTTCTTC
CDR3aa: CASSLRRGDYNNEQFF

v_gene: TRBV5-6
abundance: .
j_gene: TRBJ2-2
d_gene: TRBD2
CDR3nt: TGTGCCAGCAGCATATTTAGGAGCGGGGTCACCGGGGAGCTGTTTTTT
CDR3aa: CASSIFRSGVTGELFF

v_gene: TRBV18
abundance: .
j_gene: TRBJ1-3
d_gene: .
CDR3nt: TGTGCCAGCTCACCAGTTACAGCCTCTGGAAACACCATATATTTT
CDR3aa: CASSPVTASGNTIYF

v_gene: TRBV18
abundance: .
j_gene: TRBJ2-7
d_gene: .
CDR3nt: TGTGCCAGCTCACCGGACAGAAACTACGAGCAGTACTTC
CDR3aa: CASSPDRNYEQYF

v_gene: TRBV6-8
abundance: .
j_gene: TRBJ2-7
d_gene: TRBD2
CDR3nt: TGTGCCAACGGGGAGGGGACTAGCGGGACCTACGAGCAGTACTTC
CDR3aa: CANGEGTSGTYEQYF

v_gene: TRBV28
abundance: .
j_gene: TRBJ2-7
d_gene: TRBD2
CDR3nt: TGTGCAACGGTCAGCGGGAGGATTCGCGAGCAGTACTTC
CDR3aa: CATVSGRIREQYF

v_gene: TRBV7-3
abundance: .
j_gene: TRBJ1-2
d_gene: .
CDR3nt: TGTGCCAGCAGCGCGACAGCGAACTATGGCTACACCTTC
CDR3aa: CASSATANYGYTF

v_gene: TRBV11-2
abundance: .
j_gene: TRBJ1-1
d_gene: .
CDR3nt: TGTGCCAGCAGCTTAGCGGTCCGCACTGAAGCTTTCTTT
CDR3aa: CASSLAVRTEAFF

v_gene: TRBV28
abundance: .
j_gene: TRBJ1-5
d_gene: TRBD1
CDR3nt: TGTGCCAGCAGAGCAGGGGGACGCAATCAGCCCCAGCATTTT
CDR3aa: CASRAGGRNQPQHF

v_gene: TRBV2
abundance: .
j_gene: TRBJ2-3
d_gene: TRBD2
CDR3nt: TGTGCCAGCGGTAGCGGGGGGGCCTCGACAGATACGCAGTATTTT
CDR3aa: CASGSGGASTDTQYF

v_gene: TRBV9
abundance: .
j_gene: TRBJ2-1
d_gene: .
CDR3nt: TGTGCCAGCAGCAACAGTATCTCCTACAATGAGCAGTTCTTC
CDR3aa: CASSNSISYNEQFF

v_gene: TRBV5-1
abundance: .
j_gene: TRBJ2-5
d_gene: .
CDR3nt: TGCGCCAGCAGCATGAGTGAGGGAGAGACCCAGTACTTC
CDR3aa: CASSMSEGETQYF

v_gene: TRBV15
abundance: .
j_gene: TRBJ2-2
d_gene: TRBD2
CDR3nt: TGTGCCACCAGCGGGGGTAGCGGGGGAGGGACCGGGGAGCTGTTTTTT
CDR3aa: CATSGGSGGGTGELFF

v_gene: TRBV6-5
abundance: once
j_gene: TRBJ1-2
d_gene: .
CDR3nt: TGTGCCAGCAGTTATTTCCCCGGGGGTGGCTACACCTTC
CDR3aa: CASSYFPGGGYTF

v_gene: TRBV6-1
abundance: few
j_gene: TRBJ1-6
d_gene: .
CDR3nt: TGTGCCAGCAGTGAAAAAGGCGGGAGCTTTTCACCCCTCCACTTT
CDR3aa: CASSEKGGSFSPLHF

v_gene: TRBV5-1
abundance: .
j_gene: TRBJ2-7
d_gene: TRBD2
CDR3nt: TGCGCCAGCAGCTTGACGGGAGGCCCATACGAGCAGTACTTC
CDR3aa: CASSLTGGPYEQYF

v_gene: TRBV4-3
abundance: few
j_gene: TRBJ1-2
d_gene: TRBD1
CDR3nt: TGCGCCAGCAGCCAAGATCAAGCAGGGGGCCGTACCTATGGCTACACCTTC
CDR3aa: CASSQDQAGGRTYGYTF

v_gene: TRBV27
abundance: .
j_gene: TRBJ1-1
d_gene: .
CDR3nt: TGTGCCAGTGGACAGTACACTGAAGCTTTCTTT
CDR3aa: CASGQYTEAFF

v_gene: TRBV18
abundance: once
j_gene: TRBJ1-1
d_gene: TRBD1
CDR3nt: TGTGCCAGCTCGTGGGACAGGGGGCTGGCAGCTGAAGCTTTCTTT
CDR3aa: CASSWDRGLAAEAFF

v_gene: TRBV6-5
abundance: .
j_gene: TRBJ1-1
d_gene: TRBD1
CDR3nt: TGTGCCAGCAGTACCGACAGGGTAAGAAAAGCTTTCTTT
CDR3aa: CASSTDRVRKAFF

v_gene: TRBV7-6
abundance: .
j_gene: TRBJ2-7
d_gene: .
CDR3nt: TGTGCCAGCAGCCCCCGACAGATACCCTACGAGCAGTACTTC
CDR3aa: CASSPRQIPYEQYF

v_gene: TRBV10-1
abundance: few
j_gene: TRBJ2-1
d_gene: .
CDR3nt: TGCGCCAGCAGTGAGCAGATATACAATGAGCAGTTCTTC
CDR3aa: CASSEQIYNEQFF

v_gene: TRBV28
abundance: .
j_gene: TRBJ1-4
d_gene: TRBD1
CDR3nt: TGTGCCAGCAGTTTACCAGGGGGCTGGGTTGAAAAACTGTTTTTT
CDR3aa: CASSLPGGWVEKLFF

v_gene: TRBV27
abundance: .
j_gene: TRBJ1-1
d_gene: .
CDR3nt: TGTGCCAGCAGCTCTGGCCCGGGAGGAGGGAACACTGAAGCTTTCTTT
CDR3aa: CASSSGPGGGNTEAFF

v_gene: TRBV28
abundance: .
j_gene: TRBJ1-2
d_gene: TRBD1
CDR3nt: TGTGCCAGCAGGACCGAACAGGGGAATAGCTACACCTTC
CDR3aa: CASRTEQGNSYTF

v_gene: TRBV19
abundance: .
j_gene: TRBJ2-4
d_gene: TRBD2
CDR3nt: TGTGCCAGCCAGGCAGCGGGAGGGTTGAACATTCAGTACTTC
CDR3aa: CASQAAGGLNIQYF

v_gene: TRBV29-1
abundance: .
j_gene: TRBJ1-2
d_gene: .
CDR3nt: TGCACTATCTCACACGGGAACAACTATGGCTACACCTTC
CDR3aa: CTISHGNNYGYTF

v_gene: TRBV7-2
abundance: .
j_gene: TRBJ2-7
d_gene: .
CDR3nt: TGTGCCAGCAGCTTGGCTAGCAGCGTCAACGAGCAGTACTTC
CDR3aa: CASSLASSVNEQYF

v_gene: TRBV21-1
abundance: .
j_gene: TRBJ2-1
d_gene: .
CDR3nt: TGTGCCAGCAGCAAGTCGACTAGCGGGAGGGGGAATGAGCAGTTCTTC
CDR3aa: CASSKSTSGRGNEQFF

v_gene: TRBV4-3
abundance: .
j_gene: TRBJ2-5
d_gene: TRBD1
CDR3nt: TGCGCCAGCAGCCAAGATGGGACAGGGGGCGCAGAGACCCAGTACTTC
CDR3aa: CASSQDGTGGAETQYF

v_gene: TRBV5-1
abundance: .
j_gene: TRBJ2-7
d_gene: .
CDR3nt: TGCGCCAGCAGCTTCGTCAATACCGGGGTGGGAGAGCAGTACTTC
CDR3aa: CASSFVNTGVGEQYF

v_gene: TRBV5-4
abundance: .
j_gene: TRBJ2-2
d_gene: TRBD2
CDR3nt: TGTGCCAGCACCCGGGGGGGCCTAGAAGGCGGGGAGCTGTTTTTT
CDR3aa: CASTRGGLEGGELFF

v_gene: TRBV6-5
abundance: .
j_gene: TRBJ1-6
d_gene: .
CDR3nt: TGTGCCAGCAGTTACAATAGCTCACCCCTCCACTTT
CDR3aa: CASSYNSSPLHF

v_gene: TRBV6-1
abundance: .
j_gene: TRBJ2-7
d_gene: .
CDR3nt: TGTGCCAGCAGTGATACGGGGTGGTACGAGCAGTACTTC
CDR3aa: CASSDTGWYEQYF

v_gene: TRBV7-6
abundance: .
j_gene: TRBJ1-1
d_gene: TRBD1
CDR3nt: TGTGCCAGCAGCTTAGAAACGGGACAGGGGGCTGAAGCTTTCTTT
CDR3aa: CASSLETGQGAEAFF

v_gene: TRBV5-4
abundance: .
j_gene: TRBJ2-7
d_gene: TRBD2
CDR3nt: TGTGCCAGCAGTCTCGGGACTAGCGGCTACGAGCAGTACTTC
CDR3aa: CASSLGTSGYEQYF

v_gene: TRBV27
abundance: .
j_gene: TRBJ2-7
d_gene: TRBD1
CDR3nt: TGTGCCAGCAGTCCCGGGACAGGGGATTACGAGCAGTACTTC
CDR3aa: CASSPGTGDYEQYF

v_gene: TRBV19
abundance: once
j_gene: TRBJ1-1
d_gene: .
CDR3nt: TGTGCCAGTAGTATAGTCGGGGGGAACACTGAAGCTTTCTTT
CDR3aa: CASSIVGGNTEAFF

v_gene: TRBV30
abundance: .
j_gene: TRBJ2-7
d_gene: .
CDR3nt: TGTGCCTGGAGTATTACTATTCTCCGGGGCTACGAGCAGTACTTC
CDR3aa: CAWSITILRGYEQYF

v_gene: TRBV5-6
abundance: few
j_gene: TRBJ1-3
d_gene: TRBD1
CDR3nt: TGTGCCAGCAGCAAAAGGGACAGCGGAAGACTGAGGGGAAACACCATATATTTT
CDR3aa: CASSKRDSGRLRGNTIYF

v_gene: TRBV10-3
abundance: .
j_gene: TRBJ1-2
d_gene: .
CDR3nt: TGTGCCATCAGTGAGGAGGCATATGGCTACACCTTC
CDR3aa: CAISEEAYGYTF

v_gene: TRBV9
abundance: .
j_gene: TRBJ2-5
d_gene: TRBD2
CDR3nt: TGTGCCAGCAGCGTAGAAGGTCTAGCGGGGGAAGAGACCCAGTACTTC
CDR3aa: CASSVEGLAGEETQYF

v_gene: TRBV5-1
abundance: few
j_gene: TRBJ1-1
d_gene: TRBD1
CDR3nt: TGCGCCAGCAAACCTTCAACAGGGGCGAACACTGAAGCTTTCTTT
CDR3aa: CASKPSTGANTEAFF

v_gene: TRBV6-4
abundance: once
j_gene: TRBJ2-1
d_gene: TRBD2
CDR3nt: TGTGCCAGCAGTAAGATTAGCGGGACCTCCTACAATGAGCAGTTCTTC
CDR3aa: CASSKISGTSYNEQFF

v_gene: TRBV2
abundance: .
j_gene: TRBJ2-7
d_gene: .
CDR3nt: TGTGCCAGCAGGGACTACTCCTACGAGCAGTACTTC
CDR3aa: CASRDYSYEQYF

v_gene: TRBV6-5
abundance: few
j_gene: TRBJ2-5
d_gene: TRBD1
CDR3nt: TGTGCCAGCAGTTCTACCCTGACAGGGCCCCAAGAGACCCAGTACTTC
CDR3aa: CASSSTLTGPQETQYF

v_gene: TRBV7-3
abundance: .
j_gene: TRBJ2-4
d_gene: .
CDR3nt: TGTGCCAGCAGCCAACTCACAACAGAAGCCAAAAACATTCAGTACTTC
CDR3aa: CASSQLTTEAKNIQYF

v_gene: TRBV7-2
abundance: .
j_gene: TRBJ2-1
d_gene: .
CDR3nt: TGTGCCAGCAGCTGGAGGCGGACTCCGTACAATGAGCAGTTCTTC
CDR3aa: CASSWRRTPYNEQFF

v_gene: TRBV5-1
abundance: .
j_gene: TRBJ2-7
d_gene: TRBD2
CDR3nt: TGCGCCAGCAGAACCTCGGGGGGGGCCGAGCAGTACTTC
CDR3aa: CASRTSGGAEQYF

v_gene: TRBV7-9
abundance: .
j_gene: TRBJ2-7
d_gene: .
CDR3nt: TGTGCCAGCAGCACACCGGCGGGGTTAAACTACGAGCAGTACTTC
CDR3aa: CASSTPAGLNYEQYF

v_gene: TRBV7-9
abundance: .
j_gene: TRBJ2-7
d_gene: TRBD1
CDR3nt: TGTGCCAGCAGCCCCGCACCCGACAGGGGACCCGGTGAGCAGTACTTC
CDR3aa: CASSPAPDRGPGEQYF

v_gene: TRBV18
abundance: .
j_gene: TRBJ2-2
d_gene: TRBD1
CDR3nt: TGTGCCAGCTCACCATTTGACAGGGGCTTAACCGGGGAGCTGTTTTTT
CDR3aa: CASSPFDRGLTGELFF

v_gene: TRBV10-3
abundance: .
j_gene: TRBJ2-1
d_gene: TRBD1
CDR3nt: TGTGCCATCCGGGACAGGGATTACAATGAGCAGTTCTTC
CDR3aa: CAIRDRDYNEQFF

v_gene: TRBV4-2
abundance: .
j_gene: TRBJ2-7
d_gene: .
CDR3nt: TGTGCCAGCAGCCAAGATTGGGGCTGGACTAAATCGACGACCTACGAGCAGTACTTC
CDR3aa: CASSQDWGWTKSTTYEQYF

v_gene: TRBV7-8
abundance: .
j_gene: TRBJ1-1
d_gene: .
CDR3nt: TGTGCCAGCAGCTTAGTCTTCCGGGGGGCCCGGGATATGAACACTGAAGCTTTCTTT
CDR3aa: CASSLVFRGARDMNTEAFF

v_gene: TRBV9
abundance: .
j_gene: TRBJ2-3
d_gene: .
CDR3nt: TGTGCCAGCAGCGTACGAGGGGGGGGCGCAGATACGCAGTATTTT
CDR3aa: CASSVRGGGADTQYF

v_gene: TRBV2
abundance: .
j_gene: TRBJ1-5
d_gene: TRBD1
CDR3nt: TGTGCCAGCAGTGGGGAAGGGGGCTATAATCAGCCCCAGCATTTT
CDR3aa: CASSGEGGYNQPQHF

v_gene: TRBV5-6
abundance: once
j_gene: TRBJ1-2
d_gene: .
CDR3nt: TGTGCCAGCAGCTTGGGTACAGGGAGCGACTATGGCTACACCTTC
CDR3aa: CASSLGTGSDYGYTF